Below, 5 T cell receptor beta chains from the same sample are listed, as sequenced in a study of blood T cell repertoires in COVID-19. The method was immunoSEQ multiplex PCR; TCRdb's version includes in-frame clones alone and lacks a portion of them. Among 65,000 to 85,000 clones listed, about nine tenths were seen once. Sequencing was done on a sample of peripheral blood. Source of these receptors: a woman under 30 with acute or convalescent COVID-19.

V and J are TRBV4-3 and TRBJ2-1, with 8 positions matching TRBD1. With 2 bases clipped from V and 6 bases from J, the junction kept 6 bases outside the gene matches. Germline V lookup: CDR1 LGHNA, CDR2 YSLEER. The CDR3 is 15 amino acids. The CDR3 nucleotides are TGCGCCAGCAGCCAATTCTTGACAGGGGCCAATGAGCAGTTCTTC. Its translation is CASSQFLTGANEQFF.

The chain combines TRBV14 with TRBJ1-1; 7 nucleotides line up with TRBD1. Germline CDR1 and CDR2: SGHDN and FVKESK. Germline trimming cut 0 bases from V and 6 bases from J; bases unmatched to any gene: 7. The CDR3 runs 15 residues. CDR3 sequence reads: CASSQDNDRDAEAFF. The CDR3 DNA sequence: TGTGCCAGCAGCCAAGACAACGACAGGGACGCTGAAGCTTTCTTT.

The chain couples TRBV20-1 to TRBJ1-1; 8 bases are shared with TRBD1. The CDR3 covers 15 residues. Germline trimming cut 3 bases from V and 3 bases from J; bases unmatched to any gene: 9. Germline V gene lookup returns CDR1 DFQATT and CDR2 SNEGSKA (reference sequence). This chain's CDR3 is CSASWQGAIYTEAFF. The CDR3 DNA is TGCAGTGCTAGTTGGCAGGGGGCGATTTACACTGAAGCTTTCTTT.

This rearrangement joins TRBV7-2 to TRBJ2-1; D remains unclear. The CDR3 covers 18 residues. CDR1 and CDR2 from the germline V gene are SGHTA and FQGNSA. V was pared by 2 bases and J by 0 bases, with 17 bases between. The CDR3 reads CASSLLFSGIGSYNEQFF. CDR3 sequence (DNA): TGTGCCAGCAGCTTATTGTTCTCGGGTATCGGCTCCTACAATGAGCAGTTCTTC. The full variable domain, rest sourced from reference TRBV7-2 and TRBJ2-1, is GAGVSQSPSNKVTEKGKDVELRCDPISGHTALYWYRQSLGQGLEFLIYFQGNSAPDKSGLPSDRFSAERTGGSVSTLTIQRTQQEDSAVYLCASSLLFSGIGSYNEQFFGPGTRLTVL.

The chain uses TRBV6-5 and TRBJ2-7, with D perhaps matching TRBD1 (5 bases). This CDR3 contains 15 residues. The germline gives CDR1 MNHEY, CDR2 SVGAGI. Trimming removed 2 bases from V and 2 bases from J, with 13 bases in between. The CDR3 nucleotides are TGTGCCAGCAGTTACGCCCAAGGGGTAGCCTACGAGCAGTACTTC. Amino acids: CASSYAQGVAYEQYF.